A selection of T cell receptor beta chains follows, all from one sample in a study of blood T cell repertoires in COVID-19. The table came from immunoSEQ multiplex PCR; TCRdb's copy has only in-frame clones and leaves some out. The table has around 190,000 clones, 84% seen once. Material for sequencing was PBMCs or T cells enriched from blood (not recorded which). These receptors were taken from a woman aged 25 to 39 who had been exposed to COVID-19. Each CDR3 is given with its conserved first and last residue. D genes are given only for firm matches. Clone size is stated in some rows and not others, as once, few, many or a class when expanded.

size: .; D: TRBD2; V: TRBV3-1/TRBV3-2; length: 15; J: TRBJ2-1; CDR3: CASSQDLPRGLEQFF; DNA: TGTGCCAGCAGCCAAGATCTTCCGCGGGGGTTGGAGCAGTTCTTC
size: .; D: .; V: TRBV21-1; length: 16; J: TRBJ2-1; CDR3: CASSKGTGIKLNEQFF; DNA: TGTGCCAGCAGCAAAGGAACGGGGATAAAGTTGAATGAGCAGTTCTTC
size: few; D: TRBD2; V: TRBV12-5; length: 14; J: TRBJ2-5; CDR3: CASGLASGGETQYF; DNA: TGTGCTAGTGGTTTGGCTAGCGGGGGAGAGACCCAGTACTTC
size: .; D: TRBD1; V: TRBV19; length: 14; J: TRBJ1-4; CDR3: CASSVDRASEKLFF; DNA: TGTGCCAGTAGTGTGGACAGGGCGAGTGAAAAACTGTTTTTT
size: few; D: .; V: TRBV6-5; length: 14; J: TRBJ1-1; CDR3: CASTQSGGGTEAFF; DNA: TGTGCCAGCACCCAATCCGGGGGGGGGACTGAAGCTTTCTTT
size: .; D: .; V: TRBV6-2/TRBV6-3; length: 16; J: TRBJ2-3; CDR3: CASSHLTSSIADTQYF; DNA: TGTGCCAGCAGTCACCTGACTAGTAGCATCGCGGATACGCAGTATTTT
size: .; D: TRBD2; V: TRBV6-4; length: 15; J: TRBJ2-7; CDR3: CASSQGLSSSYEQYF; DNA: TGTGCCAGCAGCCAGGGACTATCTAGCTCCTACGAGCAGTACTTC
size: .; D: .; V: TRBV27; length: 14; J: TRBJ2-7; CDR3: CASSLVPGLYEQYF; DNA: TGTGCCAGCAGTTTAGTCCCGGGACTCTACGAGCAGTACTTC
size: .; D: .; V: TRBV7-2; length: 15; J: TRBJ2-7; CDR3: CASSLVGTPGYEQYF; DNA: TGTGCCAGCAGCTTAGTTGGGACACCGGGATACGAGCAGTACTTC
size: .; D: TRBD1; V: TRBV19; length: 14; J: TRBJ1-2; CDR3: CASSKLDREGGYTF; DNA: TGTGCCAGTAGTAAACTGGACAGGGAAGGAGGCTACACCTTC
size: .; D: TRBD1; V: TRBV9; length: 14; J: TRBJ1-2; CDR3: CASSRDRGHYGYTF; DNA: TGTGCCAGCAGCCGGGACAGGGGACACTATGGCTACACCTTC
size: once; D: .; V: TRBV3-1/TRBV3-2; length: 15; J: TRBJ1-2; CDR3: CASSQDGVTNYGYTF; DNA: TGTGCCAGCAGCCAAGACGGGGTGACTAACTATGGCTACACCTTC
size: few; D: TRBD2; V: TRBV5-5; length: 15; J: TRBJ2-7; CDR3: CASSLQPGGSYEQYF; DNA: TGTGCCAGCAGCCTACAACCGGGGGGATCCTACGAGCAGTACTTC
size: .; D: .; V: TRBV4-2; length: 16; J: TRBJ2-7; CDR3: CASSQDVRGPPNEQYF; DNA: TGTGCCAGCAGCCAAGATGTGAGAGGGCCACCTAACGAGCAGTACTTC
size: .; D: TRBD1; V: TRBV9; length: 14; J: TRBJ2-7; CDR3: CASSAQGGSYEQYF; DNA: TGTGCCAGCAGCGCACAGGGGGGCTCCTACGAGCAGTACTTC
size: few; D: .; V: TRBV27; length: 14; J: TRBJ2-2; CDR3: CASTPPGGTGELFF; DNA: TGTGCCAGCACCCCCCCAGGAGGCACCGGGGAGCTGTTTTTT
size: .; D: .; V: TRBV4-1; length: 13; J: TRBJ2-7; CDR3: CATWTPSSYEQYF; DNA: TGCGCCACCTGGACACCAAGCTCCTACGAGCAGTACTTC
size: .; D: TRBD2; V: TRBV14; length: 16; J: TRBJ2-7; CDR3: CASSHDGGESSYEQYF; DNA: TGTGCCAGCAGTCATGATGGGGGGGAGAGCTCCTACGAGCAGTACTTC
size: .; D: .; V: TRBV11-2; length: 14; J: TRBJ2-7; CDR3: CASSPDHGFGEQYF; DNA: TGTGCCAGCAGCCCAGATCACGGGTTCGGGGAGCAGTACTTC
size: .; D: .; V: TRBV19; length: 11; J: TRBJ1-2; CDR3: CASSINRGYTF; DNA: TGTGCCAGTAGTATTAATCGTGGCTACACCTTC
size: once; D: TRBD2; V: TRBV6-5; length: 15; J: TRBJ2-5; CDR3: CASSSTSGSQETQYF; DNA: TGTGCCAGCAGTTCGACTAGCGGGAGCCAAGAGACCCAGTACTTC
size: .; D: TRBD1; V: TRBV18; length: 14; J: TRBJ2-7; CDR3: CASSITGTGDEQYF; DNA: TGTGCCAGCTCAATCACCGGGACAGGGGACGAGCAGTACTTC
size: .; D: TRBD1; V: TRBV18; length: 13; J: TRBJ1-1; CDR3: CASSPSGGTEAFF; DNA: TGTGCCAGCTCACCATCAGGGGGCACTGAAGCTTTCTTT
size: .; D: TRBD1; V: TRBV18; length: 16; J: TRBJ1-6; CDR3: CASSPTPDRGISPLHF; DNA: TGTGCCAGCTCACCAACCCCGGACAGGGGAATTTCACCCCTCCACTTT
size: .; D: .; V: TRBV12-3/TRBV12-4; length: 13; J: TRBJ2-3; CDR3: CASSLGLGGGPYF; DNA: TGTGCCAGCAGTTTAGGACTTGGGGGAGGTCCGTATTTT
size: .; D: .; V: TRBV10-2; length: 14; J: TRBJ2-3; CDR3: CASRGLGSTDTQYF; DNA: TGCGCCAGCAGGGGCCTCGGCAGCACAGATACGCAGTATTTT
size: .; D: TRBD2; V: TRBV10-2; length: 17; J: TRBJ2-2; CDR3: CASSESRGLAGTGELFF; DNA: TGCGCCAGCAGTGAGTCACGGGGGCTAGCGGGCACCGGGGAGCTGTTTTTT